The TCR beta chain described here comes from a study of blood T cell repertoires in COVID-19. Study background: PBMCs, B-cell-depleted T cells, or T cells were the source of the cDNA or gDNA that made up the material.

This clone was observed a single time. The table came from immunoSEQ multiplex PCR; TCRdb's copy has only in-frame clones and leaves some out. The data hold just over 90,000 clones, with approximately 86% observed a single time. The germline gives CDR1 MNHEY, CDR2 SVGAGI. The CDR3 totals 15 residues. The germline V and J ends were trimmed by 8 bases and 8 bases, with 22 bases remaining between them. What was sequenced was peripheral blood. The V and J genes are TRBV6-5 and TRBJ2-1; tentatively, D is TRBD2 (7 bases). The clonotype comes from a woman older than 75 with acute or convalescent COVID-19. The CDR3 sequence: CASESRGATRDEQFF. The CDR3 DNA is TGTGCCAGCGAAAGTCGGGGGGCCACAAGAGATGAGCAGTTCTTC.